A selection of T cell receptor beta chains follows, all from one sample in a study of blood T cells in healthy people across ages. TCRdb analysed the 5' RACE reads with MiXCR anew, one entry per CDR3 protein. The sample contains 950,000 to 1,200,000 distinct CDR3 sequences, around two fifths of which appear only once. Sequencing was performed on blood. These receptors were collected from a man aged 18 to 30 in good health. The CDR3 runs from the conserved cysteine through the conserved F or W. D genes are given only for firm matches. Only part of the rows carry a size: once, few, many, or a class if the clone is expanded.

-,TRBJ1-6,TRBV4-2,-,CASSQESDYNSPLHF,TGTGCCAGCAGCCAAGAGTCAGATTATAATTCACCCCTCCACTTT
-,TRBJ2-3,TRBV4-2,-,CASSQHPRESTDTQYF,TGTGCCAGCAGCCAACACCCCAGGGAAAGCACAGATACGCAGTATTTT
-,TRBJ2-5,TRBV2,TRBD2,CASSERGGLFSEQYF,TGTGCCAGCAGTGAGCGGGGGGGCCTTTTCAGTGAGCAGTACTTC
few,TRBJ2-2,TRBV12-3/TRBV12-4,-,CASSRTLLGTGELFF,TGTGCCAGCAGCCGGACACTCTTGGGGACCGGGGAGCTGTTTTTT
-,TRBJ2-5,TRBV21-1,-,CASSPPGGQGEDEQYF,TGTGCCAGCAGCCCACCCGGGGGGCAGGGTGAGGATGAGCAGTACTTC
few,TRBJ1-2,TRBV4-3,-,CASSQGGGAPLNYGYTF,TGCGCCAGCAGCCAAGGGGGGGGAGCCCCTCTTAACTATGGCTACACCTTC
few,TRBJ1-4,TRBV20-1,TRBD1,CSARGGGQGEGYGNEKLFF,TGCAGTGCTAGAGGAGGGGGTCAGGGGGAGGGATACGGTAATGAAAAACTGTTTTTT
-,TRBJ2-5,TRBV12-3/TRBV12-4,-,CASTPRDQETQYF,TGTGCCAGCACCCCCAGAGACCAAGAGACCCAGTACTTC
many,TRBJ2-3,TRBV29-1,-,CSGNNDNTQYF,TGCAGCGGGAATAACGACAATACGCAGTATTTT
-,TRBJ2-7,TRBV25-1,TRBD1,CASRDPGQGAEQYF,TGTGCCAGCAGAGACCCGGGACAGGGTGCCGAGCAGTACTTC
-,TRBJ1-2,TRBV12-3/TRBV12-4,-,CASSSEGLGGYTF,TGTGCCAGCAGTTCCGAGGGTTTAGGCGGCTACACCTTC
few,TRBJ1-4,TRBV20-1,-,CSAQQGRATNEKLFF,TGCAGTGCCCAACAGGGACGGGCGACTAATGAAAAACTGTTTTTT
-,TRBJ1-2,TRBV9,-,CASTWGGATNYGYTF,TGTGCCAGCACTTGGGGAGGGGCGACGAACTATGGCTACACCTTC
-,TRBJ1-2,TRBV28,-,CASSSPSQDNGYTF,TGTGCCAGCAGTTCCCCTTCACAGGACAACGGCTACACCTTC
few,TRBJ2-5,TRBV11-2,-,CASRTTGHLQETQYF,TGTGCCAGCAGGACGACGGGACACTTGCAAGAGACCCAGTACTTC
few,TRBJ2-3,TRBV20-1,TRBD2,CSARPLRGAVDTQYF,TGCAGTGCTAGACCTTTGCGGGGGGCGGTGGATACGCAGTATTTT
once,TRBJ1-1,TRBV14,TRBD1,CASSHLDRGTEAFF,TGTGCCAGCAGCCATCTCGACAGGGGCACTGAAGCTTTCTTT
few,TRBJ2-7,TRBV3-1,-,CASSQDHNEQYF,TGTGCCAGCAGCCAAGACCACAATGAGCAGTACTTC
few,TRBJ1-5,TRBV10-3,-,CAISEPGNNQPQHF,TGTGCCATCAGTGAACCGGGGAACAATCAGCCCCAGCATTTT
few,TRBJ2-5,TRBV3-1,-,CASGRGQTQYF,TGTGCCAGCGGGCGTGGGCAGACCCAGTACTTC
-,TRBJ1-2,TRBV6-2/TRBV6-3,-,CASSNHPTRAPNYGYTF,TGTGCCAGCAGTAACCACCCCACAAGGGCCCCTAACTATGGCTACACCTTC
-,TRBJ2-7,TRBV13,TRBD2,CASSLGLAGPLNEQYF,TGTGCCAGCAGCTTAGGACTAGCGGGTCCCTTGAATGAGCAGTACTTC